This entry concerns a single T cell receptor (beta chain). Antigen: not known. This sample stems from a study of shared clonotypes between healthy human individuals. Overall study findings and caveats: Sequencing depth was expected to influence donor clonotype sharing.

Splitting the CD4+ cells yielded a CD45RA+ naive subset and a CD45RA-negative memory subset. Generated by immunoSEQ multiplex PCR, the TCRdb table keeps only in-frame clones and is missing some. The table lists about 510,000 clones, approximately 95% of them singletons. V was trimmed by 6 bases and J by 1 base, leaving 4 bases between them. Germline assignment: CDR1 MDHEN and CDR2 SYDVKM. This CDR3 has 12 amino acids. This rearrangement joins TRBV28 to TRBJ1-5, with unresolved D. The sequence derives from a woman aged 30 to 39 in good health. Sequenced: naive CD4+ T cells sorted from blood. The subset: CD45RA+ positively selected. CDR3 sequence (DNA): TGTGCCAGCAGGGAGAGCAATCAGCCCCAGCATTTT. Its protein product is CASRESNQPQHF.